Below are 17 T cell receptor beta chains sequenced from a single sample in a study of blood T cells in healthy people across ages. Then a second PCR, running about 6 to 12 cycles, was carried out with a sample-barcoded 5' primer and a J-beta primer mix. In TCRdb, the 5' RACE reads were re-called with MiXCR into one record per CDR3 protein. The repertoire holds about 680,000 distinct CDR3 sequences, with 49% as singletons. The sequencing input was blood. The source of these receptors is a woman aged 55-70 years in good health.

This clonotype was recorded a few times. The chain is built from TRBV7-2 and TRBJ2-3; D tentatively reads TRBD1 or TRBD2 (5 bases each). Trimming stripped 6 bases from V and 1 base from J, with 17 bases between. Per germline, CDR1 SGHTA and CDR2 FQGNSA. CDR3 length: 16 residues. The CDR3 sequence is CASREAPGARTDTQYF. The DNA for the CDR3 is TGTGCCAGCAGGGAGGCCCCCGGGGCCCGCACAGATACGCAGTATTTT.

The chain has TRBV29-1 and TRBJ2-1, with a weak D call TRBD2 (5 bases). CDR3 length: 11 amino acids. Germline values: CDR1 SQVTM, CDR2 ANQGSEA. V was clipped by 3 bases and J by 9 bases, with 9 bases between them. The CDR3 protein is CSVEERGEQFF. CDR3 DNA: TGCAGCGTTGAGGAACGGGGTGAGCAGTTCTTC.

The chain combines TRBV2 with TRBJ1-4; D unresolved. The CDR3 has 13 amino acids. V was trimmed by 4 bases and J by 4 bases, leaving 7 bases between them. Germline assignment: CDR1 SNHLY and CDR2 FYNNEI. The CDR3 region has the DNA TGTGCCAGCAGTGGGTGGGGTAATGAAAAACTGTTTTTT. Translated: CASSGWGNEKLFF.

The chain is built from TRBV4-2 and TRBJ2-4; D possibly corresponds to TRBD1 (6 bases). Matching the DNA end better, TRBJ2-7 makes the J call doubtful. CDR3 size: 14 residues. The germline V gene encodes CDR1 LGHNA and CDR2 YNFKEQ. CDR3 sequence reads: CASSQIYRVGEQYF. CDR3 DNA: TGTGCCAGCAGCCAAATATACAGGGTTGGCGAGCAGTACTTC.

The rearrangement uses TRBV29-1 and TRBJ2-3; D remains ambiguous. The ends were cut back, 7 bases at V and 5 bases at J, with 10 bases in the middle. The CDR3 runs 11 residues. The germline V gene has CDR1 SQVTM and CDR2 ANQGSEA. The CDR3: CSGGMGDTQYF. The CDR3 bases are TGCAGCGGGGGAATGGGAGATACGCAGTATTTT.

This clonotype was seen only a few times. The rearrangement links TRBV7-2 to TRBJ1-1; no reliable D call. The V end was cut by 8 bases, the J end by 1 base, with 11 bases between. Germline lookup yields CDR1 SGHTA and CDR2 FQGNSA. This CDR3 region has 13 residues. The CDR3 sequence is CASERTANTEAFF. DNA of the CDR3: TGTGCCAGCGAGCGAACGGCGAACACTGAAGCTTTCTTT.

The chain carries TRBV5-1 and TRBJ2-2; 15 bases are a match to TRBD2. Trimming cost V 4 bases and J 11 bases; bases outside gene matches: 9. The CDR3 totals 16 residues. From germline, CDR1 is SGHRS and CDR2 YFSETQ. The CDR3 loop is CASSTGLAGGQEELFF. The CDR3 nucleotides are TGCGCCAGCAGCACGGGACTAGCGGGGGGCCAGGAAGAGCTGTTTTTT.

This chain joins TRBV28 and TRBJ2-7, with 7 bases aligning to TRBD1. V was pared by 6 bases and J by 3 bases, with 5 bases of the junction left unmatched. Germline values: CDR1 MDHEN, CDR2 SYDVKM. This CDR3 comprises 13 residues. For the CDR3, the DNA is TGTGCCAGCAGGGACGGGACAGTCTACGAGCAGTACTTC. Amino acids: CASRDGTVYEQYF. The full variable domain, rest sourced from reference TRBV28 and TRBJ2-7, is DVKVTQSSRYLVKRTGEKVFLECVQDMDHENMFWYRQDPGLGLRLIYFSYDVKMKEKGDIPEGYSVSREKKERFSLILESASTNQTSMYLCASRDGTVYEQYFGPGTRLTVT.

This chain uses TRBV10-3 with TRBJ1-5, with D hard to call. The V gene lost 3 bases and the J gene lost 0 bases, with 9 bases spanning the gap. CDR1 and CDR2 from the germline V gene are ENHRY and SYGVKD. The CDR3 runs to 15 residues. CDR3: CAISDTVDSNQPQHF. Written as DNA, the CDR3 is TGTGCCATCAGTGATACAGTGGATAGCAATCAGCCCCAGCATTTT.

In its sample, this clonotype was seen many times. The CDR3 bases are TGTGCCAGCAGCTTGGACAGGGTCTCTGGGGCCAACGTCCTGACTTTC. This gives the protein CASSLDRVSGANVLTF. The chain carries TRBV7-6 and TRBJ2-6, with 8 bases matching TRBD1. The CDR3 totals 16 residues. Germline CDR1 reads SGHVS; CDR2 reads FNYEAQ. V trimming: 3 bases; J trimming: 0 bases; junction bases outside the gene matches: 1. The whole variable domain, remainder taken from reference TRBV7-6 and TRBJ2-6, is GAGVSQSPRYKVTKRGQDVALRCDPISGHVSLYWYRQALGQGPEFLTYFNYEAQQDKSGLPNDRFSAERPEGSISTLTIQRTEQRDSAMYRCASSLDRVSGANVLTFGAGSRLTVL.

This sequence joins TRBV10-3 and TRBJ2-1; D call uncertain. This CDR3 region has 14 residues. Germline V gene data show CDR1 as ENHRY and CDR2 as SYGVKD. With 7 bases removed from V and 5 bases from J, the gap between germline ends came to 15 bases. The CDR3 loop reads CAITGPTPDNEQFF. The CDR3, as DNA: TGTGCCATCACTGGACCCACCCCCGACAATGAGCAGTTCTTC.

The sample holds one count of this clonotype. The gene calls are TRBV4-3 and TRBJ1-4, with 8 bases matching TRBD1. Germline V gene data show CDR1 as LGHNA and CDR2 as YSLEER. The trim removed 3 bases at V and 3 bases at J, leaving 9 bases unmatched. CDR3 length equals 17 residues. CDR3 sequence reads: CASSQGTGGNANEKLFF. The CDR3 bases are TGCGCCAGCAGCCAGGGGACAGGAGGGAACGCTAATGAAAAACTGTTTTTT.

This clonotype was observed a handful of times. The CDR3 protein is CASSPGTGYSADYGYTF. As DNA, the CDR3 is TGTGCCAGCAGCCCCGGGACAGGGTATAGTGCAGACTATGGCTACACCTTC. The chain joins TRBV28 to TRBJ1-2; 9 bases fit TRBD1. With V trimmed by 6 bases and J by 3 bases, 14 bases remained unmatched. Germline-derived CDR1 and CDR2 are MDHEN and SYDVKM. This CDR3 has 17 amino acids.

Remarks on this clonotype: This clone may be a read error of a much larger clone one base away. V is TRBV6-2 or TRBV6-3 and J is TRBJ2-5; perhaps D is TRBD1 or TRBD2 (5 bases each). Germline V gene sequence: CDR1 MNHEY, CDR2 SVGEGT. V was trimmed by 2 bases and J by 11 bases, leaving 18 bases between them. The CDR3 length is 14 residues. CDR3 protein: CASSYGGERNEQYF. The CDR3 DNA follows: TGTGCCAGCAGTTACGGGGGAGAGAGAAATGAGCAGTACTTC.

J is TRBJ1-2 and V is TRBV15, with 7 nucleotides matching TRBD1. CDR1 is LNHNV and CDR2 is YYDKDF in the germline V gene (reference sequence). CDR3 size: 13 residues. Trimming removed 3 bases from V and 2 bases from J; junction bases left unmatched: 0. The CDR3 protein is CATSRGQNYGYTF. CDR3 coding DNA: TGTGCCACCAGCAGGGGACAGAACTATGGCTACACCTTC.

This clonotype was seen more than once but under ten times. The rearrangement links TRBV7-9 to TRBJ2-7, with unresolved D. With 2 bases removed from V and 6 bases from J, the gap between germline ends came to 8 bases. Germline V gives CDR1 SEHNR, CDR2 FQNEAQ (reference sequence). This CDR3 region has 12 residues. The CDR3 DNA is TGTGCCAGCAGCTTAAGTAGCCCCGAGCAGTACTTC. It yields the protein CASSLSSPEQYF. Combining the CDR3 with reference TRBV7-9 and TRBJ2-7 gives the whole variable domain DTGVSQNPRHKITKRGQNVTFRCDPISEHNRLYWYRQTLGQGPEFLTYFQNEAQLEKSRLLSDRFSAERPKGSFSTLEIQRTEQGDSAMYLCASSLSSPEQYFGPGTRLTVT.

The table lists this clonotype with many counts. The chain carries TRBV4-2 and TRBJ2-7; 8 nucleotides line up with TRBD1. CDR3 length: 15 amino acids. CDR1 is LGHNA and CDR2 is YNFKEQ in the germline V gene. Trimming cost V 0 bases and J 9 bases; bases outside gene matches: 10. The CDR3 DNA follows: TGTGCCAGCAGCCAAGATTCGGCAGGGGGCCGGGCGCAGTACTTC. Protein sequence: CASSQDSAGGRAQYF.